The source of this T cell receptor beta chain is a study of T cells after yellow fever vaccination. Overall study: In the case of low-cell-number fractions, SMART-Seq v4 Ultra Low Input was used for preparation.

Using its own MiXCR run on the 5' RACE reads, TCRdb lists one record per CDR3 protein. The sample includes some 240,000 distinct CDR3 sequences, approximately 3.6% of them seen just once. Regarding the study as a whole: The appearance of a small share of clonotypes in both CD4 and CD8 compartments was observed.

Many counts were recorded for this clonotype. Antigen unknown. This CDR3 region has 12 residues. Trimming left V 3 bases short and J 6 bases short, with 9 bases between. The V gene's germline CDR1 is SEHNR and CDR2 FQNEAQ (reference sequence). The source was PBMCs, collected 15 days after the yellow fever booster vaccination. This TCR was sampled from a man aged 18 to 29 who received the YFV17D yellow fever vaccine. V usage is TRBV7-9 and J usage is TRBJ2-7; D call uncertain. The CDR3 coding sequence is TGTGCCAGCAGCTTGGGGAATGGCGAGCAGTACGTC. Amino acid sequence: CASSLGNGEQYV.